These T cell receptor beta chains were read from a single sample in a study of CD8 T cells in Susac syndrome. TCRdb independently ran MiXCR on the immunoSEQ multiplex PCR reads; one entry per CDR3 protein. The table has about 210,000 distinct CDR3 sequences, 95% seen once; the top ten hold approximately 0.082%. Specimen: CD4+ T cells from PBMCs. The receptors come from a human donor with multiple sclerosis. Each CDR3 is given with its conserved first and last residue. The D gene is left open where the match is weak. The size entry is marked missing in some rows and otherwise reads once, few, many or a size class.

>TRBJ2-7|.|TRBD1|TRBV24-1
CATASGTGGEQYF
TGTGCCACCGCATCCGGGACAGGGGGCGAGCAGTACTTC
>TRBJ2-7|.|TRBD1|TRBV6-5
CASSRDSLRDEQYF
TGTGCCAGCAGTAGGGACAGTTTGAGGGACGAGCAGTACTTC
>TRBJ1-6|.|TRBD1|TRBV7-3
CASSQRQGRSPLHF
TGTGCCAGCAGCCAGAGACAGGGACGGTCACCCCTCCACTTT
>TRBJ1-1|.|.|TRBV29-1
CSVEFSGNTEAFF
TGCAGCGTTGAATTCTCGGGGAACACTGAAGCTTTCTTT
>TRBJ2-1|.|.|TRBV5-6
CASSLLGHNEQFF
TGTGCCAGCAGCTTGCTCGGACACAATGAGCAGTTCTTC
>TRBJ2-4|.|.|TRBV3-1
CASSHNPSPLKNIQYF
TGTGCCAGCAGCCATAATCCCTCGCCGCTCAAAAACATTCAGTACTTC
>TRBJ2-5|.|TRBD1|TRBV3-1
CASSERGTGMRETQYF
TGTGCCAGCAGCGAGAGGGGGACAGGAATGAGAGAGACCCAGTACTTC
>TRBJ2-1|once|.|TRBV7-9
CASSGSTRSSYNEQFF
TGTGCCAGCAGCGGATCGACAAGGAGCTCCTACAATGAGCAGTTCTTC
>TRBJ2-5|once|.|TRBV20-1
CSARDGSGIQETQYF
TGCAGTGCTAGAGACGGGTCAGGCATCCAAGAGACCCAGTACTTC
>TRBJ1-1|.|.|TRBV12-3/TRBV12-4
CASTPRALNTEAFF
TGTGCCAGCACCCCCCGGGCTCTGAACACTGAAGCTTTCTTT
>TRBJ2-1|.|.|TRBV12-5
CASVGDISYNEQFF
TGTGCTAGTGTGGGGGATATTTCCTACAATGAGCAGTTCTTC
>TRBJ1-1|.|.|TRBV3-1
CASSHIPETEAFF
TGTGCCAGCAGCCACATTCCCGAGACTGAAGCTTTCTTT
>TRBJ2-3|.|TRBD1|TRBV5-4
CASSMVVDRVDTQYF
TGTGCCAGTTCCATGGTGGTAGACAGGGTCGATACGCAGTATTTT
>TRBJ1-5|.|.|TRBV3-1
CASSPGSSQPQHF
TGTGCCAGCAGCCCCGGGTCGAGTCAGCCCCAGCATTTT
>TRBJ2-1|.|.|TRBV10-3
CAISGVGYNEQFF
TGTGCCATCAGTGGGGTTGGCTACAATGAGCAGTTCTTC
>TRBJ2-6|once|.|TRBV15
CATSRDPAGRFGANVLTF
TGTGCCACCAGCAGAGATCCCGCAGGGCGCTTTGGGGCCAACGTCCTGACTTTC
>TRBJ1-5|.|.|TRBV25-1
CASSEGGRYQPQHF
TGTGCCAGCAGTGAAGGTGGCAGATATCAGCCCCAGCATTTT
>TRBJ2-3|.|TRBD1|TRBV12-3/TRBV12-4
CASRWTGKVDTQYF
TGTGCCAGCAGATGGACAGGGAAAGTAGATACGCAGTATTTT
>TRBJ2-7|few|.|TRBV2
CASGEYEQYF
TGTGCCAGCGGGGAATACGAGCAGTACTTC
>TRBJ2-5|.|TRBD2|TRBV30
CAVRRGGQETQYF
TGTGCGGTCCGGCGGGGGGGCCAAGAGACCCAGTACTTC
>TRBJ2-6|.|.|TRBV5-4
CASSWFGANVLTF
TGTGCCAGCAGCTGGTTTGGGGCCAACGTCCTGACTTTC
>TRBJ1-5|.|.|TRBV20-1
CSARRSTPNQPQHF
TGCAGTGCTAGAAGGTCAACCCCTAATCAGCCCCAGCATTTT
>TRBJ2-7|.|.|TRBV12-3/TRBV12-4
CASSYGRSSYEQYF
TGTGCCAGCAGTTACGGCAGAAGCTCCTACGAGCAGTACTTC
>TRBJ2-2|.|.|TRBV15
CATSSWDDIAGELFF
TGTGCCACCAGCAGTTGGGACGATATAGCCGGGGAGCTGTTTTTT
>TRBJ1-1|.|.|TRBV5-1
CASSLGGQNREAFF
TGCGCCAGCAGCTTGGGTGGACAGAATCGTGAGGCTTTCTTT
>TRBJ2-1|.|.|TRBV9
CASSVLSGSYNEQFF
TGTGCCAGCAGCGTCCTCTCGGGCTCCTACAATGAGCAGTTCTTC
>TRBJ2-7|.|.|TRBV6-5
CASSAGQSSEQYF
TGTGCCAGCAGCGCCGGTCAGTCTAGCGAGCAGTACTTC
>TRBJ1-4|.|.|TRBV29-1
CSVGTPEKLFF
TGCAGCGTTGGGACGCCGGAAAAACTGTTTTTT
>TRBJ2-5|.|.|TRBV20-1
CSAAPLGGGETQYF
TGCAGTGCGGCCCCCCTCGGGGGAGGAGAGACCCAGTACTTC
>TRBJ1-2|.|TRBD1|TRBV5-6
CASISSGGIYGYTF
TGTGCCAGCATCTCGTCAGGGGGGATCTATGGCTACACCTTC
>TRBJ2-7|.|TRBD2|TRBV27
CASSPRGIAGPSYEQYF
TGTGCCAGCAGTCCCCGAGGGATAGCGGGGCCATCCTACGAGCAGTACTTC
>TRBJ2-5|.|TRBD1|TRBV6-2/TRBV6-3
CATTGTVIGETQYF
TGTGCCACCACCGGGACAGTAATCGGAGAGACCCAGTACTTC
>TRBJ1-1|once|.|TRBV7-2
CASSLADSMNTEAFF
TGTGCCAGCAGCTTAGCGGACAGCATGAACACTGAAGCTTTCTTT
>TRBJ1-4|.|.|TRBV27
CASSLFGEKLFF
TGTGCCAGCAGTTTATTCGGGGAAAAACTGTTTTTT
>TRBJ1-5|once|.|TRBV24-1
CATSDLQGRNQPQHF
TGTGCCACCAGTGATTTGCAGGGGCGCAATCAGCCCCAGCATTTT
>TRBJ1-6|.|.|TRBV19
CASSISPRDNSPLHF
TGTGCCAGTAGTATATCGCCCCGAGATAATTCACCCCTCCACTTT
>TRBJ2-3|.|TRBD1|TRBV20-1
CSARHIGQGETDTQYF
TGCAGTGCTAGACACATCGGACAGGGGGAAACAGATACGCAGTATTTT
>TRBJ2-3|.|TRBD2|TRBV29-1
CSVEPQRGTQYF
TGCAGCGTTGAACCCCAGCGGGGTACGCAGTATTTT
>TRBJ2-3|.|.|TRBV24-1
CATSDPAWPHTQYF
TGTGCCACCAGTGATCCTGCCTGGCCCCATACGCAGTATTTT
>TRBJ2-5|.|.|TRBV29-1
CSVRSRLAETQYF
TGCAGCGTTCGGTCTCGGCTGGCGGAGACCCAGTACTTC
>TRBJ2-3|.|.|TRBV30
CAWSSLWGRTDTQYF
TGTGCCTGGAGTTCCCTCTGGGGTCGCACAGATACGCAGTATTTT